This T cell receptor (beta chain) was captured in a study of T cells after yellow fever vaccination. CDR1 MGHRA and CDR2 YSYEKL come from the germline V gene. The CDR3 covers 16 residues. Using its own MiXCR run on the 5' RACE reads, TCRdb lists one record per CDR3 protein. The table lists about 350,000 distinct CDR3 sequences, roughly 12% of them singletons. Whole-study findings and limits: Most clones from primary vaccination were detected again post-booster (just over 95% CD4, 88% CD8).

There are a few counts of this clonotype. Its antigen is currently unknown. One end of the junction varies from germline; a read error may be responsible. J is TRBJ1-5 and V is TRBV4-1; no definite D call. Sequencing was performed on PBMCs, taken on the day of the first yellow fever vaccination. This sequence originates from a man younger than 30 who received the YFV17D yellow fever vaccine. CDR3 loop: CASSQARYQSSQPQHF. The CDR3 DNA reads TGCGCCAGCAGCCAAGCGCGGTATCAGAGCAGTCAGCCCCAGCATTTT.